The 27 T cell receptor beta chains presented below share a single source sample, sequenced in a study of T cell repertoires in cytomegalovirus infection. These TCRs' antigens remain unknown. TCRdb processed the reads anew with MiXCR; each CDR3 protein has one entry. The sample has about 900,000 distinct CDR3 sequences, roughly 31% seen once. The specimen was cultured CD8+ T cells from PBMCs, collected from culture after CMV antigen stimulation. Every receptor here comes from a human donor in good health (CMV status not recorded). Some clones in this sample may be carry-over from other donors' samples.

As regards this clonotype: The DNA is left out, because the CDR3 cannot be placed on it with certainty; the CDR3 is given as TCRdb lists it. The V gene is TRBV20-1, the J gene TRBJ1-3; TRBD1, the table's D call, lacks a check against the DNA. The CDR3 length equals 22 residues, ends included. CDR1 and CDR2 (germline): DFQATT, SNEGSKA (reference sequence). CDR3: CSARDDRSAVLEMRGDGNTIYF.

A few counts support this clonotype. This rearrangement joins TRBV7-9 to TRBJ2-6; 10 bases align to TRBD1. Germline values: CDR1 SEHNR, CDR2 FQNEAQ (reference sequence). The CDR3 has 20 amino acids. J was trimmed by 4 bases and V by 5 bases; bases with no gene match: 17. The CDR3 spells CASSQRGDRDRGLGANVLTF. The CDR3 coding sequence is TGTGCCAGCAGCCAGCGGGGCGACCGGGACAGGGGCCTCGGGGCCAACGTCCTGACTTTC.

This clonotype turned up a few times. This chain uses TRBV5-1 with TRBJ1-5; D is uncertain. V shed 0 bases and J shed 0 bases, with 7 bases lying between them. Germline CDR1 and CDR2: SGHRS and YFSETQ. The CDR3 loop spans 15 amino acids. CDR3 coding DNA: TGCGCCAGCAGCTTGGGACCCTCTAGCAATCAGCCCCAGCATTTT. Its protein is CASSLGPSSNQPQHF. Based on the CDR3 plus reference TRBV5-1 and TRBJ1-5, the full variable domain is KAGVTQTPRYLIKTRGQQVTLSCSPISGHRSVSWYQQTPGQGLQFLFEYFSETQRNKGNFPGRFSGRQFSNSRSEMNVSTLELGDSALYLCASSLGPSSNQPQHFGDGTRLSIL.

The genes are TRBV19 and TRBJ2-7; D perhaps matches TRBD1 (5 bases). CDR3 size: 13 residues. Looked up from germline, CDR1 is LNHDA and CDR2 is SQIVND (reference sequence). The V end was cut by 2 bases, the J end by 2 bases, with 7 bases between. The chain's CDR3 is CASSIRTPYEQYF. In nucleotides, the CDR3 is TGTGCCAGTAGTATACGGACACCCTACGAGCAGTACTTC.

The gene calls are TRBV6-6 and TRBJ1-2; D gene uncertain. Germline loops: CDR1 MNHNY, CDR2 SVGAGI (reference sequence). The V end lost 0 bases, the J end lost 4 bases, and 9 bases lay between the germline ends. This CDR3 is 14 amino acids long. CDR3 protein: CASSYSSSGYGYTF. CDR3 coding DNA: TGTGCCAGCAGTTACTCCTCCTCGGGCTATGGCTACACCTTC.

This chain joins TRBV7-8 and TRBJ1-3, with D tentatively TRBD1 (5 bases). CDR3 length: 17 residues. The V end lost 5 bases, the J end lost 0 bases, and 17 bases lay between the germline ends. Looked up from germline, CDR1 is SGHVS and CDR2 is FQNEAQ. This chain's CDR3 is CASSTRRYRSSGNTIYF. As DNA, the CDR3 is TGTGCCAGCAGCACCCGTCGTTACAGGAGCTCTGGAAACACCATATATTTT. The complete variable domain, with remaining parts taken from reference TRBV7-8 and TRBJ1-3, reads GAGVSQSPRYKVAKRGQDVALRCDPISGHVSLFWYQQALGQGPEFLTYFQNEAQLDKSGLPSDRFFAERPEGSVSTLKIQRTQQEDSAVYLCASSTRRYRSSGNTIYFGEGSWLTVV.

CDR3 nucleotide sequence: TGCGCCAGCAGCCAGGTTCCGGATCATGAGCAGTTCTTC. This codes for CASSQVPDHEQFF. The chain recombines TRBV4-1 with TRBJ2-1; D remains ambiguous. Germline assignment: CDR1 MGHRA and CDR2 YSYEKL. This CDR3 contains 13 residues. Trimming cost V 3 bases and J 8 bases, with 11 bases left between them.

Written as DNA, the CDR3 is TGTGCCAGCAGCCACAGGGACTACTATGGCTACACCTTC. Encoded protein: CASSHRDYYGYTF. This chain connects TRBV9 to TRBJ1-2; D is perhaps TRBD1 (6 bases). The ends were cut back, 4 bases at V and 3 bases at J, with 10 bases in the middle. Looked up from germline, CDR1 is SGDLS and CDR2 is YYNGEE. The CDR3 totals 13 residues.

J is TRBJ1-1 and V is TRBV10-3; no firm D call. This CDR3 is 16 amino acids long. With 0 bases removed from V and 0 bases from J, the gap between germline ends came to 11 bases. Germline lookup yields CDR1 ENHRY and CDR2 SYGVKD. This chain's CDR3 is CAISESSAPMNTEAFF. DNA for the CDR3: TGTGCCATCAGTGAGTCTTCAGCCCCCATGAACACTGAAGCTTTCTTT.

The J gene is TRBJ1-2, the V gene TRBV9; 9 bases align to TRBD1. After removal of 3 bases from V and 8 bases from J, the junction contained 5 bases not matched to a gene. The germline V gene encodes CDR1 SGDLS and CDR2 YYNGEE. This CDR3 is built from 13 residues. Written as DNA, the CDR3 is TGTGCCAGCAGCGATACAGGGGGCTGGGGCTACACCTTC. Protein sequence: CASSDTGGWGYTF.

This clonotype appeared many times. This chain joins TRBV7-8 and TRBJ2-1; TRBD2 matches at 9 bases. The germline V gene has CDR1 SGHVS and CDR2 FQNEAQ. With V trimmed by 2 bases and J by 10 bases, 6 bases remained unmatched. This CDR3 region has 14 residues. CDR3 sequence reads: CASSLLPTSGEQFF. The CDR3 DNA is TGTGCCAGCAGCTTACTACCGACTAGCGGAGAGCAGTTCTTC. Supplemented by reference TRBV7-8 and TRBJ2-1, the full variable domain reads GAGVSQSPRYKVAKRGQDVALRCDPISGHVSLFWYQQALGQGPEFLTYFQNEAQLDKSGLPSDRFFAERPEGSVSTLKIQRTQQEDSAVYLCASSLLPTSGEQFFGPGTRLTVL.

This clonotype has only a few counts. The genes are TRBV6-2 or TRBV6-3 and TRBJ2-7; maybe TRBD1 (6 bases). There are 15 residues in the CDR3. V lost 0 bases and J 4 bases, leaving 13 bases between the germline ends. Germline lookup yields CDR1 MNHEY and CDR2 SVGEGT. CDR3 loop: CASSYSRTAGYEQYV. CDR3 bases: TGTGCCAGCAGTTACTCCAGGACAGCCGGATACGAGCAGTACGTC.

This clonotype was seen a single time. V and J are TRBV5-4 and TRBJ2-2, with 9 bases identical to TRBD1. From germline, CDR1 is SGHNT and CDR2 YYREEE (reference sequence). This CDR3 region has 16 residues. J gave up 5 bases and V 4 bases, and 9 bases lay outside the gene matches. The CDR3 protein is CASSAQGAQGTGELFF. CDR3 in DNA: TGTGCCAGCAGCGCACAGGGGGCCCAGGGAACCGGGGAGCTGTTTTTT.

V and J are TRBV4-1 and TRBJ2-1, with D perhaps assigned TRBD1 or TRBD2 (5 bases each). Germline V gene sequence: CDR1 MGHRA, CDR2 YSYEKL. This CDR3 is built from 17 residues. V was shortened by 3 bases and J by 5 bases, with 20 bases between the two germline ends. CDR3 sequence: CASSQAREGRKNNEQFF. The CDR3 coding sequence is TGCGCCAGCAGCCAGGCCCGCGAGGGGCGCAAAAACAATGAGCAGTTCTTC.

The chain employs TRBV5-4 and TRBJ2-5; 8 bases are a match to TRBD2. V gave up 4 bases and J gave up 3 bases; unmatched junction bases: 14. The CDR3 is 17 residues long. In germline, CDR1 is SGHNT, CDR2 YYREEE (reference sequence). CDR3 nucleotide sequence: TGTGCCAGCAGCCCTTATTTTAGCGGGGTGATGGAAGAGACCCAGTACTTC. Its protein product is CASSPYFSGVMEETQYF.

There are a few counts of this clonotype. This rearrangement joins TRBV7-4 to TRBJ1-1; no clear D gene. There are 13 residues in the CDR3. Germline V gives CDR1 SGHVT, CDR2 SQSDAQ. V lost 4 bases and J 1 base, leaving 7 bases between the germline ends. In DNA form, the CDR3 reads TGTGCCAGCAGCTCACCCAGGAACACTGAAGCTTTCTTT. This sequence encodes CASSSPRNTEAFF.

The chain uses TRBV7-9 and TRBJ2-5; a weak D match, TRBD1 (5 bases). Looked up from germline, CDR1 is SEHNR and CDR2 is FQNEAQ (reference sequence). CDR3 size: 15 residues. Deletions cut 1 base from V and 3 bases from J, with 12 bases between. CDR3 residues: CASSLETAPEETQYF. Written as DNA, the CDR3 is TGTGCCAGCAGCTTAGAGACAGCCCCCGAAGAGACCCAGTACTTC.

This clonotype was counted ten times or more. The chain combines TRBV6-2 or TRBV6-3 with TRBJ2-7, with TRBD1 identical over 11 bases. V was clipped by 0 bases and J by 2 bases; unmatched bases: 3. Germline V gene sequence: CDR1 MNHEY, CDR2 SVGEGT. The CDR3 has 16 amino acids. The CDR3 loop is CASSYSSGQGAYEQYV. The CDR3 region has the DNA TGTGCCAGCAGTTACTCGTCGGGACAGGGGGCCTACGAGCAGTACGTC.

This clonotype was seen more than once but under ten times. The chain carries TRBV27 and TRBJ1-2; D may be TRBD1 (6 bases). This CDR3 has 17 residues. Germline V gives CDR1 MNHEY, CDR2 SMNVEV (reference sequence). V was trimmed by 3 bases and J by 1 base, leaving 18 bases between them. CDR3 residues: CASSFPERDTFNYGYTF. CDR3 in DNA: TGTGCCAGCAGTTTCCCCGAGAGGGACACCTTTAACTATGGCTACACCTTC.

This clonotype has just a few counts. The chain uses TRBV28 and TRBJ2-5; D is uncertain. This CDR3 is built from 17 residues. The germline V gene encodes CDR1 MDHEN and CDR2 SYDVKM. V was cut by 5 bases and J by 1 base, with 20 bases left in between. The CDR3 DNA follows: TGTGCCAGCAGTCCCACTCTGCTGTCCGGCTCCCAAGAGACCCAGTACTTC. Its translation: CASSPTLLSGSQETQYF.

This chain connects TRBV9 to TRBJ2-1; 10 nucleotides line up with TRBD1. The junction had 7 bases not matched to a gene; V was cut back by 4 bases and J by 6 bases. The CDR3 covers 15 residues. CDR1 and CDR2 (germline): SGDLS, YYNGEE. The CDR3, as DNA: TGTGCCAGCAGCCCACCCTGGACAGGGGGCAATGAGCAGTTCTTC. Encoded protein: CASSPPWTGGNEQFF. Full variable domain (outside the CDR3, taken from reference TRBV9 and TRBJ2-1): DSGVTQTPKHLITATGQRVTLRCSPRSGDLSVYWYQQSLDQGLQFLIQYYNGEERAKGNILERFSAQQFPDLHSELNLSSLELGDSALYFCASSPPWTGGNEQFFGPGTRLTVL.

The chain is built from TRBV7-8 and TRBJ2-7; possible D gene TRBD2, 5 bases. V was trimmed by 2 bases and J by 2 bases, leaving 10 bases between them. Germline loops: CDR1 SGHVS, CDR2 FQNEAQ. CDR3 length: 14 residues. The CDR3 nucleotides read TGTGCCAGCAGCTTATGGCCGGGAACCTACGAGCAGTACTTC. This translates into CASSLWPGTYEQYF. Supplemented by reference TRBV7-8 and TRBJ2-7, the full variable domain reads GAGVSQSPRYKVAKRGQDVALRCDPISGHVSLFWYQQALGQGPEFLTYFQNEAQLDKSGLPSDRFFAERPEGSVSTLKIQRTQQEDSAVYLCASSLWPGTYEQYFGPGTRLTVT.

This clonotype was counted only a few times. In nucleotides, the CDR3 is TGTGCCAGCAGCTTAGAAGGTGGCCTTTACGAGCAGTACTTC. It translates to CASSLEGGLYEQYF. The chain carries TRBV7-6 and TRBJ2-7; unclear D gene. Looked up from germline, CDR1 is SGHVS and CDR2 is FNYEAQ. The V gene lost 1 base and the J gene lost 4 bases, with 11 bases spanning the gap. The length of the CDR3 is 14 residues.

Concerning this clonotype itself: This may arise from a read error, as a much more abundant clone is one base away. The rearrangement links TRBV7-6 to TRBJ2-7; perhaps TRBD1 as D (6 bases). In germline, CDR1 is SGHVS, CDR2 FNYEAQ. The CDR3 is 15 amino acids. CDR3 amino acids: CTSSLEPGQFYEQYV. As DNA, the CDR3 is TGTACCAGCAGCTTAGAACCTGGACAGTTCTACGAGCAGTACGTC.

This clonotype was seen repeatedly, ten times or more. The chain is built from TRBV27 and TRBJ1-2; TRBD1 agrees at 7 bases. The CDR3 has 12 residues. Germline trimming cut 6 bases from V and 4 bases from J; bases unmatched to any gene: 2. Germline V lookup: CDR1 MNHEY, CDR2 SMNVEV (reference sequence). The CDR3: CASSSGGYGYTF. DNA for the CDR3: TGTGCCAGCAGCTCAGGGGGCTATGGCTACACCTTC.

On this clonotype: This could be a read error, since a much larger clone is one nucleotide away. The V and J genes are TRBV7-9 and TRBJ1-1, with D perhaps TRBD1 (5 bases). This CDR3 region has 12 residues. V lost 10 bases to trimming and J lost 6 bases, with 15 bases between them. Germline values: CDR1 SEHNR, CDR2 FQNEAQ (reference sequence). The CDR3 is CANSGRGAEAFF. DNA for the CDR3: TGTGCCAACAGTGGAAGAGGGGCTGAAGCTTTCTTT. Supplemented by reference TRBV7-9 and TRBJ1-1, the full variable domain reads DTGVSQNPRHKITKRGQNVTFRCDPISEHNRLYWYRQTLGQGPEFLTYFQNEAQLEKSRLLSDRFSAERPKGSFSTLEIQRTEQGDSAMYLCANSGRGAEAFFGQGTRLTVV.

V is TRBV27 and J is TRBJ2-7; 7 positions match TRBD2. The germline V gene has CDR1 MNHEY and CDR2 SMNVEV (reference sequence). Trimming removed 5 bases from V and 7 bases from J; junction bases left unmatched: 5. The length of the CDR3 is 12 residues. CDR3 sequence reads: CASSTGLKEQYF. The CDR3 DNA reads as TGTGCCAGCAGTACGGGACTAAAAGAGCAGTACTTC.